These 17 T cell receptor beta chains came from one sample sequenced in a study of T-cell memory formation after mild COVID-19. Via MiXCR, TCRdb re-called the 5' RACE reads, giving one row per CDR3 protein. The sample contains roughly 130,000 distinct CDR3 sequences, about 17% of which appear only once. Material: PBMCs or a T cell subset sorted from them (not recorded which). These receptors came from a man between 18 and 35 years old who had mild COVID-19 (a few samples of this study predate the infection). Cell type and time point are not known.

In its sample, this clonotype was seen a few times. V is TRBV4-3 and J is TRBJ2-2; tentatively, D is TRBD2 (5 bases). With 4 bases removed from V and 7 bases from J, the gap between germline ends came to 13 bases. Per the germline V gene, CDR1 is LGHNA and CDR2 is YSLEER. The CDR3 has 14 amino acids. The CDR3 nucleotides are TGCGCCAGCAGCCCAGCCGGGAAGGACGGGGAGCTGTTTTTT. Amino acids: CASSPAGKDGELFF.

This clonotype showed up just a few times. The DNA for the CDR3 is TGTGCCAGCAGCTTTTCCGCCCGCACTGAAGCTTTCTTT. Translating it yields CASSFSARTEAFF. This rearrangement joins TRBV7-9 to TRBJ1-1; D ambiguous. The germline CDR1 and CDR2 sequences are SEHNR and FQNEAQ (reference sequence). CDR3 length equals 13 residues. Trimming shortened V by 3 bases and J by 4 bases, and 9 bases separated the two germline ends.

The rearrangement joins TRBV2 to TRBJ1-6; 7 nucleotides match TRBD1. This CDR3 spans 13 amino acids. CDR1 and CDR2 from the germline V gene are SNHLY and FYNNEI. Trimming took 7 bases from V and 7 from J; bases not matched to a gene: 4. The CDR3 protein is CASIWDRNSPLHF. In nucleotides, the CDR3 is TGTGCCAGCATCTGGGACAGAAATTCACCCCTCCACTTT.

The CDR3 DNA sequence: TGCGCCAGCAGGCCCTCGACAGGGGTCTATGGCTACACCTTC. Translated, it gives CASRPSTGVYGYTF. This chain connects TRBV5-1 to TRBJ1-2, with TRBD1 matching over 8 bases. The CDR3 has 14 residues. Trimming took 5 bases from V and 4 from J; bases not matched to a gene: 7. Per germline, CDR1 SGHRS and CDR2 YFSETQ.

This rearrangement joins TRBV7-3 to TRBJ1-1; 7 nucleotides agree with TRBD1. Germline-derived CDR1 and CDR2 are SGHTA and FQGTGA. Germline trimming cut 5 bases from V and 0 bases from J; bases unmatched to any gene: 6. The CDR3 consists of 15 residues. The CDR3 coding sequence is TGTGCCAGCAGCCCGTCCGGGACAGTGAACACTGAAGCTTTCTTT. It encodes CASSPSGTVNTEAFF.

This clonotype turned up a few times. The chain links TRBV20-1 to TRBJ2-1; D tentatively reads TRBD1 or TRBD2 (5 bases each). The germline V and J ends were trimmed by 2 bases and 2 bases, with 16 bases remaining between them. This CDR3 has 16 residues. Germline assignment: CDR1 DFQATT and CDR2 SNEGSKA (reference sequence). The CDR3 bases are TGCAGTGCTAGACCATCGACCGGGGCAACCTACAATGAGCAGTTCTTC. The encoded protein is CSARPSTGATYNEQFF.

The chain employs TRBV7-9 and TRBJ2-7, with TRBD1 identical over 10 bases. The CDR3 totals 15 residues. V was clipped by 6 bases and J by 7 bases; unmatched bases: 12. Germline loops: CDR1 SEHNR, CDR2 FQNEAQ (reference sequence). The CDR3 DNA reads as TGTGCCAGCAGTCTCCTCGACAGGGGGCGCAATGAGCAGTACTTC. Translation gives CASSLLDRGRNEQYF.

The chain has TRBV4-3 and TRBJ2-1; D might be TRBD2 (6 bases). CDR3 size: 14 residues. Germline V gene data show CDR1 as LGHNA and CDR2 as YSLEER. The germline V and J ends were trimmed by 4 bases and 6 bases, with 13 bases remaining between them. Written as DNA, the CDR3 is TGCGCCAGCAGCCTCCTGGGGACTGCCAATGAGCAGTTCTTC. Protein: CASSLLGTANEQFF.

This clonotype was counted at least ten times. V and J are TRBV7-2 and TRBJ2-3; the match to TRBD2 covers 11 bases. Germline-derived CDR1 and CDR2 are SGHTA and FQGNSA. J was trimmed by 4 bases and V by 5 bases; bases with no gene match: 8. The CDR3 contains 16 residues. In DNA form, the CDR3 reads TGTGCCAGCAGCGGAACCGGGACTAGCGGATCAGATACGCAGTATTTT. Protein product: CASSGTGTSGSDTQYF.

This clonotype was seen only a few times. The chain carries TRBV7-6 and TRBJ2-3; 8 bases fit TRBD1. The CDR3 sequence is 16 residues long. CDR1 SGHVS and CDR2 FNYEAQ come from the germline V gene. V trimming: 5 bases; J trimming: 5 bases; junction bases outside the gene matches: 12. The chain's CDR3 is CASSPQGGQGVDTQYF. Here the CDR3 DNA reads TGTGCCAGCAGCCCCCAAGGCGGACAGGGAGTAGATACGCAGTATTTT.

This clonotype was picked up many times. The rearrangement joins TRBV11-2 to TRBJ2-7; possibly TRBD1 or TRBD2 for D (5 bases each). The V and J ends lost 4 bases and 0 bases respectively, with 13 bases between them. Germline CDR1 and CDR2: SGHAT and FQNNGV. The length of the CDR3 is 15 residues. CDR3 residues: CASSSISGTSYEQYF. CDR3 sequence (DNA): TGTGCCAGCAGCTCGATTTCCGGGACCTCCTACGAGCAGTACTTC.

V usage is TRBV11-3 and J usage is TRBJ2-1; D uncertain. The ends were cut back, 0 bases at V and 8 bases at J, with 8 bases in the middle. The CDR3 spans 13 residues. The germline V gene has CDR1 SGHNT and CDR2 YENEEA. The DNA for the CDR3 is TGTGCCAGCAGCTTAGATTTCGCGGATGAGCAGTTCTTC. It translates to CASSLDFADEQFF. Combining the CDR3 with reference TRBV11-3 and TRBJ2-1 gives the whole variable domain EAGVVQSPRYKIIEKKQPVAFWCNPISGHNTLYWYLQNLGQGPELLIRYENEEAVDDSQLPKDRFSAERLKGVDSTLKIQPAELGDSAVYLCASSLDFADEQFFGPGTRLTVL.

The chain employs TRBV7-9 and TRBJ2-3, with D possibly matching TRBD2 (5 bases). V lost 3 bases, J lost 4 bases, and 8 bases lay in between. The CDR3 consists of 13 residues. Per germline, CDR1 SEHNR and CDR2 FQNEAQ (reference sequence). CDR3 coding DNA: TGTGCCAGCAGCTTCGGGGTCCCAGATACGCAGTATTTT. Its translation is CASSFGVPDTQYF.

As DNA, the CDR3 is TGTGCCAGAAGCTTGCGGGGGTCCTTGAACACTGAAGCTTTCTTT. Translating it yields CARSLRGSLNTEAFF. The chain combines TRBV5-3 with TRBJ1-1; maybe TRBD1 (5 bases). TRBV5-3 is sorted into the ORF group, with uncertain function. CDR3 size: 15 residues. The V gene lost 1 base and the J gene lost 0 bases, with 10 bases spanning the gap.

The gene calls are TRBV5-6 and TRBJ2-2; D gene ambiguous. Germline CDR1 SGHDT, CDR2 YYEEEE. Between the trimmed V and J ends, which lost 4 bases and 4 bases, there was a span of 11 bases. This CDR3 is built from 14 residues. Here the CDR3 reads CASSRKDPTGELFF. CDR3 coding DNA: TGTGCCAGCAGCCGCAAGGACCCCACCGGGGAGCTGTTTTTT.

This clonotype has only a few counts. This rearrangement joins TRBV7-9 to TRBJ2-2, with a possible D match to TRBD2 (5 bases). CDR1 is SEHNR and CDR2 is FQNEAQ in the germline V gene (reference sequence). Trimming took 0 bases from V and 7 from J, leaving 12 bases between them. This CDR3 spans 15 amino acids. The CDR3 reads CASSLAGVLNGELFF. The CDR3 DNA reads as TGTGCCAGCAGCTTAGCCGGGGTTTTGAACGGGGAGCTGTTTTTT.

This clonotype was detected only once. The chain employs TRBV7-6 and TRBJ2-3; no reliable D call. The CDR3 consists of 16 residues. The germline V gene encodes CDR1 SGHVS and CDR2 FNYEAQ. V was cut by 5 bases and J by 2 bases, with 17 bases left in between. CDR3 sequence: CASSPTLQGSTDTQYF. CDR3 nucleotides: TGTGCCAGCAGCCCCACCCTCCAAGGATCCACAGATACGCAGTATTTT.